This T cell receptor (beta chain) came from a study of memory CD4+ T cells and cytomegalovirus serostatus. Whole-study context: Healthy Belgian adult donors included nine or ten CMV-positive and some 24 CMV-negative people.

Sequenced by immunoSEQ multiplex PCR; TCRdb stores in-frame clones only, minus some. The top ten hold 0.55% of the sample, which has tens of thousands of clones, 65% to 85% seen once. Findings and limits, study-wide: CMV serostatus prediction reached median AUC about 0.95, or 0.9 with US-trained model. CD4+ memory repertoires contained 67 of 164 reported CMV TCRbeta sequences.

The sort gate was single viable CD3+CD4+CD8-CD45RO+ cells for memory CD4+ T cells. Positive selection with CD4 microbeads enriched total CD4+ T cells. In the case of this clone: Its antigen is not known.

CDR1 and CDR2 from the germline V gene are MGHRA and YSYEKL. V lost 7 bases, J lost 5 bases, and 11 bases lay in between. This CDR3 has 13 amino acids. The sequencing input was memory CD4+ T cells from blood. The chain links TRBV4-1 to TRBJ1-4; D perhaps matches TRBD1 (6 bases). The clonotype originates from an adult in good health and CMV-seronegative. Here the CDR3 DNA reads TGCGCCAGCAAAAACAGGGAGAATGAAAAACTGTTTTTT. Translated: CASKNRENEKLFF.